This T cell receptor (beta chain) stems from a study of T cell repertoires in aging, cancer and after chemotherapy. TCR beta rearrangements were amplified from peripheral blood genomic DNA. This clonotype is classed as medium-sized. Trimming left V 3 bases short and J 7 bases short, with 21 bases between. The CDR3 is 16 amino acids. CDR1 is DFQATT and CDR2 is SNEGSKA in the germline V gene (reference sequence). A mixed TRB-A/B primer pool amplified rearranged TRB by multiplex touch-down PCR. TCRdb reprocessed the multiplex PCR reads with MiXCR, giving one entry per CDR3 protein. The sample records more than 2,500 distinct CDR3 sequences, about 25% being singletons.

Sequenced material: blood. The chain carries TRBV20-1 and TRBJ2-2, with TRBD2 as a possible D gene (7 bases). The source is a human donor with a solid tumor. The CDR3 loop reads CSASPRGGGFVGELFF. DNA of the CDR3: TGCAGTGCTAGTCCCCGAGGGGGGGGCTTTGTCGGGGAGCTGTTTTTT.